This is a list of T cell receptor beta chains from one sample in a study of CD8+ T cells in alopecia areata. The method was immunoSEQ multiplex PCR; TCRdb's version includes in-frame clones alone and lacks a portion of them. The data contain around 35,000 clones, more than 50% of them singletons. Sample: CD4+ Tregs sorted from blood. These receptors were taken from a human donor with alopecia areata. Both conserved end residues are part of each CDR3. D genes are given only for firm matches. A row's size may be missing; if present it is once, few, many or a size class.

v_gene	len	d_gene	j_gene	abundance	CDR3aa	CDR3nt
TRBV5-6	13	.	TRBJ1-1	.	CASSVYRNTEAFF	TGTGCCAGCAGCGTTTACCGGAACACTGAAGCTTTCTTT
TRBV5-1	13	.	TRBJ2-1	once	CASSPGPYNEQFF	TGCGCCAGCAGTCCAGGACCCTACAATGAGCAGTTCTTC
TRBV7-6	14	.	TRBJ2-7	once	CASSPHGHLDEQYF	TGTGCCAGCAGCCCACACGGCCACTTGGACGAGCAGTACTTC
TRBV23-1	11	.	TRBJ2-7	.	CASDRTYEQYF	TGCGCCAGCGACCGTACCTACGAGCAGTACTTC
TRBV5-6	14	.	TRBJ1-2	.	CASSLWLGNYGYTF	TGTGCCAGCAGCTTGTGGCTGGGGAACTATGGCTACACCTTC
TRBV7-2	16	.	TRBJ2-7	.	CASSAGINRGSSEQYF	TGTGCCAGCAGCGCTGGGATAAACAGAGGGAGTTCAGAGCAGTACTTC
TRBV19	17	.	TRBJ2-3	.	CASSIPGIPPSTDTQYF	TGTGCCAGTAGTATCCCGGGGATTCCTCCGAGCACAGATACGCAGTATTTT
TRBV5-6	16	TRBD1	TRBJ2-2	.	CASSAYDRGLFGELFF	TGTGCCAGCAGCGCATACGACAGGGGGTTATTCGGGGAGCTGTTTTTT
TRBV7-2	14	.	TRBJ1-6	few	CASSLAARFSPLHF	TGTGCCAGCAGCTTAGCGGCCAGATTTTCACCCCTCCACTTT
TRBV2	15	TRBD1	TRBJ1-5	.	CASSYHTGVGQPQHF	TGTGCCAGCAGTTATCACACAGGGGTAGGTCAGCCCCAGCATTTT
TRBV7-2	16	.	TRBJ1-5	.	CASSLEGRYRNQPQHF	TGTGCCAGCAGCTTAGAGGGGAGGTACAGGAATCAGCCCCAGCATTTT
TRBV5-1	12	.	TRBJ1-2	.	CASRSGDTGYTF	TGCGCCAGCAGGTCGGGGGACACAGGCTACACCTTC
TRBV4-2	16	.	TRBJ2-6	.	CASSQGSEAGANVLTF	TGTGCCAGCAGCCAAGGAAGCGAAGCTGGGGCCAACGTCCTGACTTTC
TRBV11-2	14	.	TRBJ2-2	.	CASSLDRRAGELFF	TGTGCCAGCAGCTTAGATCGCCGGGCCGGGGAGCTGTTTTTT
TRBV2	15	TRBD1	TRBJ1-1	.	CASIRLPGQGAEAFF	TGTGCCAGCATCAGACTGCCGGGACAGGGCGCTGAAGCTTTCTTT
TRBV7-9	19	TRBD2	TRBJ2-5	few	CASSFIRLAGGYEAETQYF	TGTGCCAGCAGCTTCATTCGACTAGCGGGGGGGTACGAGGCGGAGACCCAGTACTTC
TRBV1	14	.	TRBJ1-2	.	CTSSQDGANYGYTF	TGCACCAGCAGCCAAGACGGGGCCAACTATGGCTACACCTTC
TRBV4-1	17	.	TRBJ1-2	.	CASSQDPGTPINYGYTF	TGCGCCAGCAGCCAAGATCCAGGGACACCTATTAACTATGGCTACACCTTC
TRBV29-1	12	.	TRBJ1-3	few	CSVSEAGNTIYF	TGCAGCGTATCTGAGGCTGGAAACACCATATATTTT
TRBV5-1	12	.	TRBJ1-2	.	CASSLTGFGYTF	TGCGCCAGCAGCTTGACGGGGTTCGGCTACACCTTC
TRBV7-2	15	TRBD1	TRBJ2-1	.	CASSFDRGSYNEQFF	TGTGCCAGCAGCTTCGACAGGGGTTCATACAATGAGCAGTTCTTC
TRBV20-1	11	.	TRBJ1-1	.	CSARQNTEAFF	TGCAGTGCTAGACAGAATACTGAAGCTTTCTTT
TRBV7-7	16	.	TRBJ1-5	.	CASSLVVTEIYQPQHF	TGTGCCAGCAGCTTAGTTGTGACAGAAATTTATCAGCCCCAGCATTTT